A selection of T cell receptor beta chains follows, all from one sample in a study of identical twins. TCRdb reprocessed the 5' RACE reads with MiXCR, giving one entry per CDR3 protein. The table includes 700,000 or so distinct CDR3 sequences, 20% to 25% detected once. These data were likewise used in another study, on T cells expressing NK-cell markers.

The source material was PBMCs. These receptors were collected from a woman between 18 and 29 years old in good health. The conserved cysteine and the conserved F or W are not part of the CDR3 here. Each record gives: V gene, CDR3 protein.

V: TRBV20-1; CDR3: SAVDRETEAF
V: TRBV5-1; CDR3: ASSRDSLSDEQF
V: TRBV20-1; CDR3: SARDRVREGWTGELF
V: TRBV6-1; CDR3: ASRDGLAGPYNEQF
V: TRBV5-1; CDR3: ASSFRTSGRAAGAGELF
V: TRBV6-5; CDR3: ASSSSGTDEQY
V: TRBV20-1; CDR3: SVGDSPYNEQF
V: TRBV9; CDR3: ASSVEQGPLEQY
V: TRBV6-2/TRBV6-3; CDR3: ASSYLGQPSYEQY
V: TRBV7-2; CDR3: ASRGTAFHQY
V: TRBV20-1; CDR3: SARVGAATDTQY
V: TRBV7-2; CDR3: ASSSMGGGINEQF
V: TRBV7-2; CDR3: ASSLGTGYPYEQY
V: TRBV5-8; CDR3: ASSLVIGNQPQH
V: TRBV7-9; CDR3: ASSVQGWELF
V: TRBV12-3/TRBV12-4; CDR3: ASSTRGGSPLH
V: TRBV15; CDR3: ATSRGGGSYNEQF
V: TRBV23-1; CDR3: ASSQSVGNIQY
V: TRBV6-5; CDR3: ASSNRGTSSGANVLT
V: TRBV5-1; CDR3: ASSLGGLRQETQY
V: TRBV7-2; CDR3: ASSLRGADEGIQY
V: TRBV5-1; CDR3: ASSLWWASSSYNEQF
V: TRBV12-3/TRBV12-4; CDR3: ASSPMASGSVQF
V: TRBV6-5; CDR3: ASSYSMSRPGGQTQY